Shown below are 13 T cell receptor beta chains from a single sample sequenced in a study of T cells expressing NK-cell markers. For each CDR3 protein, TCRdb gives one entry from its re-call of the 5' RACE reads, without DNA. This sample's table has over 350,000 distinct CDR3 sequences. The specimen sequenced was blood T cells: a sorted CD56 or NKG2C T cell subset, CD4+ or CD8+ T cells, or bulk PBMC T cells (not recorded which). The receptors shown here come from a woman aged 45-65 years in good health.

The chain uses TRBV30 and TRBJ2-5; TCRdb proposes TRBD2, but this gene call is untestable without DNA. The V gene's germline CDR1 is GTSNPN and CDR2 SVGIG (reference sequence). The CDR3 loop spans 12 amino acids. The CDR3 loop is CAWKGQEETQYF.

The chain carries TRBV5-6 and TRBJ1-1; the D call from TCRdb, TRBD1, cannot be confirmed without DNA. The CDR3 runs 14 residues. Looked up from germline, CDR1 is SGHDT and CDR2 is YYEEEE. This CDR3 is CASSLGQVNTEAFF.

The rearrangement joins TRBV30 to TRBJ2-1; the TRBD1 assignment by TCRdb is unverifiable without DNA. The CDR3 has 15 residues. Looked up from germline, CDR1 is GTSNPN and CDR2 is SVGIG (reference sequence). The CDR3 region is CAWVTSGTGRNEQFF.

The chain recombines TRBV12-3 or TRBV12-4 with TRBJ2-3. The CDR3 has 14 amino acids. The CDR3: CASSLRISTDTQYF.

The V gene is TRBV7-9, the J gene TRBJ2-1; TCRdb gives TRBD1 as the D gene, but with no DNA this cannot be confirmed. Germline-derived CDR1 and CDR2 are SEHNR and FQNEAQ (reference sequence). The CDR3 contains 14 residues. The CDR3 sequence: CATLGGLVGNEQFF.

This sequence joins TRBV29-1 and TRBJ2-4; the D call of TRBD1 rests on TCRdb alone, since no DNA is present to check it. From germline, CDR1 is SQVTM and CDR2 ANQGSEA. The CDR3 is 15 amino acids. The CDR3 protein is CSVARDRATKNIQYF.

The chain combines TRBV6-1 with TRBJ2-1; TCRdb outputs TRBD2, but without DNA this stays unchecked. Germline V gene sequence: CDR1 MNHNS, CDR2 SASEGT. The CDR3 has 11 residues. CDR3 sequence reads: CASTLTGPEFF.

This chain uses TRBV2 with TRBJ2-1. Germline V gives CDR1 SNHLY, CDR2 FYNNEI. CDR3 length equals 12 residues. CDR3 loop: CASSSLLNEQFF. Drawing the rest from reference TRBV2 and TRBJ2-1, the complete variable domain is EPEVTQTPSHQVTQMGQEVILRCVPISNHLYFYWYRQILGQKVEFLVSFYNNEISEKSEIFDDQFSVERPDGSNFTLKIRSTKLEDSAMYFCASSSLLNEQFFGPGTRLTVL.

The gene calls are TRBV6-5 and TRBJ1-1; TCRdb proposes TRBD1, but this gene call is untestable without DNA. The CDR3 is 15 residues long. Germline CDR1 MNHEY, CDR2 SVGAGI. CDR3: CASSYSKSQEREAFF.

The chain employs TRBV12-3 or TRBV12-4 and TRBJ1-2; TCRdb's assignment of TRBD1 cannot be checked, as there is no DNA. The CDR3 contains 13 residues. This CDR3 is CASSSPGALGYTF.

The V and J genes are TRBV10-2 and TRBJ1-1. The CDR3 is 13 amino acids. In germline, CDR1 is WSHSY, CDR2 SAAADI. CDR3 sequence reads: CASEGGGGTEAFF.

This chain connects TRBV14 to TRBJ2-1. The CDR3 extends over 11 amino acids. CDR1 is SGHDN, CDR2 FVKESK, per germline. The CDR3 sequence: CASALVNEQFF.

The chain recombines TRBV4-1 with TRBJ2-2; checking the TCRdb D call of TRBD2 is not possible without DNA. The V gene's germline CDR1 is MGHRA and CDR2 YSYEKL. The CDR3 has 16 residues. This chain's CDR3 is CASSQLAGGDTGELFF.